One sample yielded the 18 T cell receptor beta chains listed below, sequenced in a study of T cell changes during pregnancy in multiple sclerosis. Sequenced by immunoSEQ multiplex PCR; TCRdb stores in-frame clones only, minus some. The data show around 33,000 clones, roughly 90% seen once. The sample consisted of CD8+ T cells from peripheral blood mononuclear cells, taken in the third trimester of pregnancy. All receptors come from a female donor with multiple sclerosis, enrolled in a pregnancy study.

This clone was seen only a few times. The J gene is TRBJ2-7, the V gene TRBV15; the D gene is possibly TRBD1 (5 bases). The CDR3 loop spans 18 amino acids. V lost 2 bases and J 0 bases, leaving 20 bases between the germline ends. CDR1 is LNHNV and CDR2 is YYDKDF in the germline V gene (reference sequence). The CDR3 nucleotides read TGTGCCACCAGCAGATTTCCCCCTGACAGCTCCATCTCCTACGAGCAGTACTTC. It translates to CATSRFPPDSSISYEQYF.

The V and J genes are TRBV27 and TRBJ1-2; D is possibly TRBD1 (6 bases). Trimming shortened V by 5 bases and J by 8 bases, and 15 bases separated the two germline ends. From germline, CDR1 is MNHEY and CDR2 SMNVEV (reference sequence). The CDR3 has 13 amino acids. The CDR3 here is CASSRQAVGGYTF. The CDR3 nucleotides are TGTGCCAGCAGTCGACAGGCCGTAGGGGGCTACACCTTC.

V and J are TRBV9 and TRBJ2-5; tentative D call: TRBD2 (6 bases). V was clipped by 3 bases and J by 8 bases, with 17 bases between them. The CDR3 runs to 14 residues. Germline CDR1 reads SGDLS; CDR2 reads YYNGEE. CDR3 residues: CASSAGTGGGTQYF. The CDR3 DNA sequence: TGTGCCAGCAGCGCGGGGACCGGGGGAGGCACCCAGTACTTC.

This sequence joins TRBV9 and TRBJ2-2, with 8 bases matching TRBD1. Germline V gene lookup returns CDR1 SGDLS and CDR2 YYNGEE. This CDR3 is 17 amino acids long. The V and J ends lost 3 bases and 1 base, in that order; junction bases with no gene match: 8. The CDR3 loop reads CASSAPRGTGNTGELFF. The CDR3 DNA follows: TGTGCCAGCAGCGCCCCTCGGGGGACAGGGAACACCGGGGAGCTGTTTTTT.

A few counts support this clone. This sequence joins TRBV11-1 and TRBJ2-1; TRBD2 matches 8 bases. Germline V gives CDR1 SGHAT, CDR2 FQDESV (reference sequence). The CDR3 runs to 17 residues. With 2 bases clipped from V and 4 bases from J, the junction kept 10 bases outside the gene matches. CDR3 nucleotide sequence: TGTGCCAGCAGCTTAACAATCGGGCGGGGGGAATACAATGAGCAGTTCTTC. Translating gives CASSLTIGRGEYNEQFF. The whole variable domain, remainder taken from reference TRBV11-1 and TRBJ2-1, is EAEVAQSPRYKITEKSQAVAFWCDPISGHATLYWYRQILGQGPELLVQFQDESVVDDSQLPKDRFSAERLKGVDSTLKIQPAELGDSAMYLCASSLTIGRGEYNEQFFGPGTRLTVL.

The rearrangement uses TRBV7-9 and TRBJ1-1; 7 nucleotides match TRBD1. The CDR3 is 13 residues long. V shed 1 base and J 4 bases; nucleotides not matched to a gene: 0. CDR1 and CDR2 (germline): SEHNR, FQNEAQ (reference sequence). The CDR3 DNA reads TGTGCCAGCAGCTTAGGGACAGGCACTGAAGCTTTCTTT. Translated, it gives CASSLGTGTEAFF.

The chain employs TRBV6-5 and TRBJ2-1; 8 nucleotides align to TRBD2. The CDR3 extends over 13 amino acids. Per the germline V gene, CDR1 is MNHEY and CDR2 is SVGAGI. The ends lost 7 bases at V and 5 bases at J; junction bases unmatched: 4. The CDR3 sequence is CASTPGGDNEQFF. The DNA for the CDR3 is TGTGCCAGCACCCCGGGGGGGGACAATGAGCAGTTCTTC.

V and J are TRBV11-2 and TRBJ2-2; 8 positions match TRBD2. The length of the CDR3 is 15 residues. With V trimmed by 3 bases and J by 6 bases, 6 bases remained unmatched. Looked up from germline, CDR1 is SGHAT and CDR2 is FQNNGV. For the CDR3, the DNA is TGTGCCAGCAGCTTGGGCGGGGGGATGGCCGGGGAGCTGTTTTTT. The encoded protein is CASSLGGGMAGELFF.

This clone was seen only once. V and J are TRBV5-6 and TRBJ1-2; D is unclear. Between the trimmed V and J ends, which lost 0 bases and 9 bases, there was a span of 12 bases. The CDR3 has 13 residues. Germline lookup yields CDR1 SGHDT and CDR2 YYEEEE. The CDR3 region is CASSLASGSSYTF. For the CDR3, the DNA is TGTGCCAGCAGCTTGGCGTCTGGCAGTAGCTACACCTTC.

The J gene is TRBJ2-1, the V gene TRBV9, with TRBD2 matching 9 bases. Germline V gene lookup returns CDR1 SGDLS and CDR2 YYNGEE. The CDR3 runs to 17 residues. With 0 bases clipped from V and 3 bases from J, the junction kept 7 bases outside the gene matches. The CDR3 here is CASSVVRSGGLYNEQFF. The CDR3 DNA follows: TGTGCCAGCAGCGTAGTTCGCAGCGGGGGGCTCTACAATGAGCAGTTCTTC.

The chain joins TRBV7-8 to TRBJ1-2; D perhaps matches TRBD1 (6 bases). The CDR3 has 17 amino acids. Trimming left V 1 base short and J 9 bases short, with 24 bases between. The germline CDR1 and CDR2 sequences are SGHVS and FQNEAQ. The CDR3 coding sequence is TGTGCCAGCAGCTTAGTTAGGGGGAGCGGGGAGGCATGGAGCTACACCTTC. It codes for CASSLVRGSGEAWSYTF.

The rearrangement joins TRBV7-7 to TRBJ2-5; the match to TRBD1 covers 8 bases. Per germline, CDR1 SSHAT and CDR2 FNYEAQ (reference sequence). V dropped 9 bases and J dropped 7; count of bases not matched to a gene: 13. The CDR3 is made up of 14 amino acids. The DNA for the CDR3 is TGTGCCAGTCATACGGGACAGGCTTGGGGGACCCAGTACTTC. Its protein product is CASHTGQAWGTQYF.

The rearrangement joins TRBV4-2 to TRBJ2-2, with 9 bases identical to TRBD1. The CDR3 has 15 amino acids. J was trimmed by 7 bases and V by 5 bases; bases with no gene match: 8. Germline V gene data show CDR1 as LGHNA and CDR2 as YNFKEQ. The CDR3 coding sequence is TGTGCCAGCAGCGACCGGGACAGGGAAATCGGGGAGCTGTTTTTT. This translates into CASSDRDREIGELFF.

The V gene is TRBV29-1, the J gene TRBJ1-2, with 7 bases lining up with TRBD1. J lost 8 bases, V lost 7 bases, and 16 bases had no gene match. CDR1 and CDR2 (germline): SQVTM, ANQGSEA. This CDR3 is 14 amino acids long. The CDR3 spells CSAKVEGALGGYTF. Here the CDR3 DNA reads TGCAGCGCGAAGGTTGAGGGGGCCCTGGGAGGCTACACCTTC.

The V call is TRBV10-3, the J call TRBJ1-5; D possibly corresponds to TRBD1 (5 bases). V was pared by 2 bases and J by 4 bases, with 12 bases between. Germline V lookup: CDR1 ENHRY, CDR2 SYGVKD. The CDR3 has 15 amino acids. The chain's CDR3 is CAISEGQGGNQPQHF. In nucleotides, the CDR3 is TGTGCCATCAGTGAGGGGCAGGGTGGGAATCAGCCCCAGCATTTT.

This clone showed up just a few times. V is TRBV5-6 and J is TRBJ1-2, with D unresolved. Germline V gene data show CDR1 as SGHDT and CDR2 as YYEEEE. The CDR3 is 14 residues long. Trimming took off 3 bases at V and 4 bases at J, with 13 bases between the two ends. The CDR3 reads CASSSGAGSYGYTF. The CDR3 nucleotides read TGTGCCAGCAGCTCAGGTGCGGGAAGCTATGGCTACACCTTC.

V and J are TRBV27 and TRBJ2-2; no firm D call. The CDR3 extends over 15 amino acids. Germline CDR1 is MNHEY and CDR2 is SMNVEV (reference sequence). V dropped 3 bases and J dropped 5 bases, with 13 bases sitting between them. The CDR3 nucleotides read TGTGCCAGCAGTTTTGGAGTTACCGGGACCGGGGAGCTGTTTTTT. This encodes CASSFGVTGTGELFF.

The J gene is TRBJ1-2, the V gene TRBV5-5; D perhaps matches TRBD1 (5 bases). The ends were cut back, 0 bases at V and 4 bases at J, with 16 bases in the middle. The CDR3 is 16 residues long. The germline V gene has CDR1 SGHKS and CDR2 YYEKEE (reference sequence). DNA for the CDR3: TGTGCCAGCAGCTTGGAGAGGGACTCAACCTTCTATGGCTACACCTTC. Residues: CASSLERDSTFYGYTF.